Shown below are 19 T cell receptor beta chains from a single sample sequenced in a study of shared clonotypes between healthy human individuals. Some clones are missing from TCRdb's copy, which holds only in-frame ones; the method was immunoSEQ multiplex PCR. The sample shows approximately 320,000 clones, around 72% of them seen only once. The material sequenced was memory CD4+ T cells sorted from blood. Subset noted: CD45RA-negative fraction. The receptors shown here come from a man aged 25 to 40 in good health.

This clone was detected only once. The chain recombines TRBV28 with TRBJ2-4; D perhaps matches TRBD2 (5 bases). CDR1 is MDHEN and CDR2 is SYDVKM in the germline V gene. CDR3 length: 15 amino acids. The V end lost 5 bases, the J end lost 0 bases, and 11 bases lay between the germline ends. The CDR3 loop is CASSIYGVAKNIQYF. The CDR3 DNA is TGTGCCAGCAGTATCTACGGGGTAGCCAAAAACATTCAGTACTTC.

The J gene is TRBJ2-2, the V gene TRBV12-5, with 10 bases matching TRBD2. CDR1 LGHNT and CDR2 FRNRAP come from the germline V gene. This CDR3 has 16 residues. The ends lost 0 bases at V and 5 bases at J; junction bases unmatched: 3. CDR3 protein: CASGLVLAGETGELFF. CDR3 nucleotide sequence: TGTGCTAGTGGTTTGGTCCTAGCGGGAGAAACCGGGGAGCTGTTTTTT.

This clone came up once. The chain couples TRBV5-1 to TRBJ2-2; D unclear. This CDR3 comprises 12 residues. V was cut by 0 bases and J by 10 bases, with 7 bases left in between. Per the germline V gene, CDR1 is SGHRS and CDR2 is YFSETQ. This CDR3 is CASSLVGLELFF. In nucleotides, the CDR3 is TGCGCCAGCAGCTTGGTCGGGTTGGAGCTGTTTTTT.

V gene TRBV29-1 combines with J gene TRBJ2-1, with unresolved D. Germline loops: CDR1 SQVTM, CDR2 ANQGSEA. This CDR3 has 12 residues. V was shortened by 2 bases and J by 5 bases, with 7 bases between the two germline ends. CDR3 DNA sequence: TGCAGCGTTGAATACCCGAACAATGAGCAGTTCTTC. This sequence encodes CSVEYPNNEQFF.

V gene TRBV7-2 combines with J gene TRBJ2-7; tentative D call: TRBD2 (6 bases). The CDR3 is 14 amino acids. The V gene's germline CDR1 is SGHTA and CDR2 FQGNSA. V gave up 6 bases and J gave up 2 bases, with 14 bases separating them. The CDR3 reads CASSSGPGAYEQYF. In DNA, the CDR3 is TGTGCCAGCAGTTCTGGGCCGGGAGCCTACGAGCAGTACTTC.

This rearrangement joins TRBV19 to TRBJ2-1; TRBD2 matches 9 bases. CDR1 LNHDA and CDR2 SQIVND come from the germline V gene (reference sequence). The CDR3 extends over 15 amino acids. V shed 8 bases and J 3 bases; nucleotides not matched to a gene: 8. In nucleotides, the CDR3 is TGTGCCAGTGGACGACTAGCGGATTACTACAATGAGCAGTTCTTC. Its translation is CASGRLADYYNEQFF. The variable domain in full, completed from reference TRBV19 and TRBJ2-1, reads DGGITQSPKYLFRKEGQNVTLSCEQNLNHDAMYWYRQDPGQGLRLIYYSQIVNDFQKGDIAEGYSVSREKKESFPLTVTSAQKNPTAFYLCASGRLADYYNEQFFGPGTRLTVL.

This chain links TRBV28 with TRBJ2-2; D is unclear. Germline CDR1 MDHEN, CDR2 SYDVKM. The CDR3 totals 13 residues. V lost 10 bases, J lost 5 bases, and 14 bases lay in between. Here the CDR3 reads CATQEWGTGELFF. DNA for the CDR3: TGTGCCACACAAGAGTGGGGAACCGGGGAGCTGTTTTTT.

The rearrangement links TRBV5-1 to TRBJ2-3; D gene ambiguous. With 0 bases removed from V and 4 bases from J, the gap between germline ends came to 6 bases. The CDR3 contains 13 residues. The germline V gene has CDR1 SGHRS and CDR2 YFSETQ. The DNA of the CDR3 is TGCGCCAGCAGCTTGGACGCAGCAGATACGCAGTATTTT. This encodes CASSLDAADTQYF.

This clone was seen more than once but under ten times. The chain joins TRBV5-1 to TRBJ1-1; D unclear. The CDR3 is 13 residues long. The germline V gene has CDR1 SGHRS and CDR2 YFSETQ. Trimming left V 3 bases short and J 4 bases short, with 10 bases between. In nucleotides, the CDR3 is TGCGCCAGCAGCTGGGGATTGGCCACTGAAGCTTTCTTT. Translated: CASSWGLATEAFF. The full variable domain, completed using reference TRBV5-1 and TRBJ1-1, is KAGVTQTPRYLIKTRGQQVTLSCSPISGHRSVSWYQQTPGQGLQFLFEYFSETQRNKGNFPGRFSGRQFSNSRSEMNVSTLELGDSALYLCASSWGLATEAFFGQGTRLTVV.

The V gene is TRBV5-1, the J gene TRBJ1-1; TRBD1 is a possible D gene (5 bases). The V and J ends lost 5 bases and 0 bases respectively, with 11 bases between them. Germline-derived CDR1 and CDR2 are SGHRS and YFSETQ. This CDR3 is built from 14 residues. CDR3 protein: CASRQTVMNTEAFF. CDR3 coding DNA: TGCGCCAGCAGGCAGACAGTTATGAACACTGAAGCTTTCTTT.

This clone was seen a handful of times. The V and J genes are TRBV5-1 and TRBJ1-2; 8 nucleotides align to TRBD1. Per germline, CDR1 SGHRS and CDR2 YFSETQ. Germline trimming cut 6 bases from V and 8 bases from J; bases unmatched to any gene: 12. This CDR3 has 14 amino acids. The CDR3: CASKKDRVLEGYTF. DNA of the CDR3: TGCGCCAGCAAAAAGGACAGGGTTCTAGAGGGCTACACCTTC.

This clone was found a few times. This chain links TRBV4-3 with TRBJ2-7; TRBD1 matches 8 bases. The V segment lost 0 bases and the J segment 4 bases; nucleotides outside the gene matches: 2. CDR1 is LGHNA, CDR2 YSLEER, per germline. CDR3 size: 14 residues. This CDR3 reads CASSQEQGAYEQYF. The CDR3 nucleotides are TGCGCCAGCAGCCAAGAGCAGGGGGCATACGAGCAGTACTTC.

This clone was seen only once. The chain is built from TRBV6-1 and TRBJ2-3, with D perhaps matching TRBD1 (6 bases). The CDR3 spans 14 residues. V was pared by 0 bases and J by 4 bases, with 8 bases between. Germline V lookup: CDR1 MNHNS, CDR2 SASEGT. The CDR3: CASSEAGHPDTQYF. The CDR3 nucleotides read TGTGCCAGCAGTGAAGCGGGACACCCAGATACGCAGTATTTT.

CDR3 nucleotides: TGTGCCAGCAGGGAGCTACAGGGAGGCAATCAGCCCCAGCATTTT. The encoded protein is CASRELQGGNQPQHF. The chain has TRBV28 and TRBJ1-5, with TRBD1 as a possible D gene (6 bases). This CDR3 is built from 15 residues. Trimming took off 6 bases at V and 2 bases at J, with 14 bases between the two ends. The V gene's germline CDR1 is MDHEN and CDR2 SYDVKM.

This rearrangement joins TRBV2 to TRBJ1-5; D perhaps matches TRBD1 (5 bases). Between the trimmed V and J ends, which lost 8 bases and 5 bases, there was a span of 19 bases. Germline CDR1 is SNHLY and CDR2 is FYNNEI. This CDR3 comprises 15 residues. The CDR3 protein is CASRGSRGKYQPQHF. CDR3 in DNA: TGTGCCAGCCGGGGATCCCGGGGCAAATATCAGCCCCAGCATTTT.

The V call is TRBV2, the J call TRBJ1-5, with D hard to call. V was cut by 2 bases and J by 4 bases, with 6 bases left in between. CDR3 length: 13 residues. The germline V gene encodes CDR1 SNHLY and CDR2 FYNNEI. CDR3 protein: CASSERRNQPQHF. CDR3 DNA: TGTGCCAGCAGTGAACGTCGTAATCAGCCCCAGCATTTT.

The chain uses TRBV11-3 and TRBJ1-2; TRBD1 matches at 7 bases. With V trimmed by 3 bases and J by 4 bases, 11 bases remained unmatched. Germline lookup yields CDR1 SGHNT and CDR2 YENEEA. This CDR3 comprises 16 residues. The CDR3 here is CASSFPLMDRFYGYTF. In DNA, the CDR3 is TGTGCCAGCAGCTTTCCGCTGATGGACAGGTTCTATGGCTACACCTTC.

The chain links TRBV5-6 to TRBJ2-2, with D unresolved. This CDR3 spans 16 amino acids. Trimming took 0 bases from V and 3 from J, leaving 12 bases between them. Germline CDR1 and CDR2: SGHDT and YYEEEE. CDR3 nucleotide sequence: TGTGCCAGCAGCTTGGTGGGTCAGCCCGACACCGGGGAGCTGTTTTTT. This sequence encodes CASSLVGQPDTGELFF.

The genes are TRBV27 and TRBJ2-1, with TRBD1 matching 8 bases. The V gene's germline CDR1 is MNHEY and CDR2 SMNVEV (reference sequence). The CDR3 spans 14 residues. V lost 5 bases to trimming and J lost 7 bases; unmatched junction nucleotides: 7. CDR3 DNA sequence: TGTGCCAGCAGTCCCACGCAGGGGGCGAATGAGCAGTTCTTC. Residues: CASSPTQGANEQFF.